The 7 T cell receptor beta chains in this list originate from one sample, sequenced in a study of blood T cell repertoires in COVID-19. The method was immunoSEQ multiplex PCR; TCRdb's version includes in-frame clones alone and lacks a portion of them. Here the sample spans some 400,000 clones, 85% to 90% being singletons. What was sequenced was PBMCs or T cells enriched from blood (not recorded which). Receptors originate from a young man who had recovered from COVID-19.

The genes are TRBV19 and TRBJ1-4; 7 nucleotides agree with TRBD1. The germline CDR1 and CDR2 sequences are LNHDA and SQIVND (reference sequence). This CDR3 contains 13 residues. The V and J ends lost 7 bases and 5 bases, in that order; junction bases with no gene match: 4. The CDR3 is CASNDRANEKLFF. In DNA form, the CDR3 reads TGTGCCAGTAACGACAGGGCGAATGAAAAACTGTTTTTT.

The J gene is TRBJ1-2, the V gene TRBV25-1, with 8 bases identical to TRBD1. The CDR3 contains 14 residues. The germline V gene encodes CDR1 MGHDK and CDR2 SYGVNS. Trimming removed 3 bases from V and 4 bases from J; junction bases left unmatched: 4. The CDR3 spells CASSDRGRVYGYTF. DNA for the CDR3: TGTGCCAGCAGTGACAGGGGGCGCGTCTATGGCTACACCTTC.

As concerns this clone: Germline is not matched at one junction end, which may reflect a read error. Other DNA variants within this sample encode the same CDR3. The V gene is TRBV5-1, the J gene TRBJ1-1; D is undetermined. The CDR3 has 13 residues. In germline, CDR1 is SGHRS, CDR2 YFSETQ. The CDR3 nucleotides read TGCGCCAGCAGCTTGAAAGGTGACACCGAAGCTTTCTTT. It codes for CASSLKGDTEAFF.

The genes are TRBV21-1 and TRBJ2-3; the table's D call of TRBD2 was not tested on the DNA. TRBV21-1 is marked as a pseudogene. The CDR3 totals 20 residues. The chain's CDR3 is CASSKARDAQAKWEADTQYF. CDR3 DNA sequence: TGTGCCAGCAGCAAAGCTCGGGACGCTCAGGCCAAGTGGGAGGCGGATACGCAGTATTTT.

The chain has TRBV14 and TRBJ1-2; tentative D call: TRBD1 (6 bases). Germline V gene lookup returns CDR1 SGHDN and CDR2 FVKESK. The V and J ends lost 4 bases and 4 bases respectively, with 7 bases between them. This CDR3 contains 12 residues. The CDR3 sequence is CASSPDSYGYTF. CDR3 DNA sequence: TGTGCCAGCAGCCCGGACAGCTATGGCTACACCTTC.

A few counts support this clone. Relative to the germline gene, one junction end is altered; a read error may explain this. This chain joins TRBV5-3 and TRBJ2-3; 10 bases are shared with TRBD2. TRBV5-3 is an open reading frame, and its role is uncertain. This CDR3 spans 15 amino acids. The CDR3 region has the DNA TGTGTCAGAAGCATAGGACTAGCGGTTCAAGATACGCAGTATTTT. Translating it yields CVRSIGLAVQDTQYF.

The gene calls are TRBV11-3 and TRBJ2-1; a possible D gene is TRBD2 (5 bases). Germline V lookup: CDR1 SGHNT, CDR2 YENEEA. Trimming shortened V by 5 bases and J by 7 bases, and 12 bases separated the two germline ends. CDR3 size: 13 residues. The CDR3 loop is CASSVGGWNEQFF. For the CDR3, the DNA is TGTGCCAGCAGCGTTGGCGGGTGGAATGAGCAGTTCTTC.